Below are 22 T cell receptor beta chains sequenced from a single sample in a study of cytomegalovirus exposure and HLA in healthy donors (dated by TCRdb to 2017 to 2019). The library was generated by the immunoSEQ multiplex PCR assay. A mixture of 60 forward primers for TCR Vbeta segments and 13 reverse primers for TCR Jbeta segments was used in the multiplex PCR. TCRdb stores this immuneACCESS table with in-frame sequences only. Part of the clones is absent; in the studies checked, under half of the shortfall reflects unresolved V genes, and no reason is known for the rest. The sample table shows roughly 130,000 clones, and roughly 62% are seen once. Roughly 1.6% of the sample goes to the ten largest clones. The sequencing input was PBMCs. These receptors came from a man aged 30 to 45 in good health and CMV-seropositive.

The chain joins TRBV29-1 to TRBJ2-7; possibly TRBD2 for D (6 bases). This CDR3 has 13 amino acids. Deletions cut 4 bases from V and 0 bases from J, with 10 bases between. CDR1 and CDR2 from the germline V gene are SQVTM and ANQGSEA. In DNA form, the CDR3 reads TGCAGCGTTGTCCGGGACTCCTCCTACGAGCAGTACTTC. It encodes CSVVRDSSYEQYF.

This clone was seen a single time. This rearrangement joins TRBV12-2 to TRBJ1-1. TRBV12-2 is flagged as a pseudogene. This CDR3 contains 15 residues. The CDR3 here is CASRLDPERDTEAFF. In DNA form, the CDR3 reads TGTGCAAGTCGCTTAGACCCGGAGAGGGACACTGAAGCTTTCTTT.

V and J are TRBV9 and TRBJ2-7, with D maybe TRBD2 (6 bases). Trimming cost V 4 bases and J 2 bases, with 13 bases left between them. Germline V gives CDR1 SGDLS, CDR2 YYNGEE. The CDR3 is 14 residues long. The CDR3 sequence is CASSPGGTPYEQYF. CDR3 nucleotides: TGTGCCAGCAGCCCCGGCGGGACCCCCTACGAGCAGTACTTC. The variable domain in full, completed from reference TRBV9 and TRBJ2-7, reads DSGVTQTPKHLITATGQRVTLRCSPRSGDLSVYWYQQSLDQGLQFLIQYYNGEERAKGNILERFSAQQFPDLHSELNLSSLELGDSALYFCASSPGGTPYEQYFGPGTRLTVT.

This clone was observed at least ten times. The chain joins TRBV13 to TRBJ2-3; D not resolved. The germline gives CDR1 PRHDT, CDR2 FYEKMQ (reference sequence). This CDR3 is built from 16 residues. The V gene lost 3 bases and the J gene lost 0 bases, with 13 bases spanning the gap. CDR3 region: CASSFDLLASTDTQYF. For the CDR3, the DNA is TGTGCCAGCAGCTTCGATCTGTTAGCTAGCACAGATACGCAGTATTTT. Variable domain in full (rest from reference TRBV13 and TRBJ2-3): AAGVIQSPRHLIKEKRETATLKCYPIPRHDTVYWYQQGPGQDPQFLISFYEKMQSDKGSIPDRFSAQQFSDYHSELNMSSLELGDSALYFCASSFDLLASTDTQYFGPGTRLTVL.

The chain links TRBV29-1 to TRBJ1-2, with D perhaps TRBD1 (5 bases). The germline V gene encodes CDR1 SQVTM and CDR2 ANQGSEA. V lost 6 bases, J lost 8 bases, and 13 bases lay in between. The CDR3 is 11 residues long. CDR3 in amino acids: CSVGRDWGYTF. The CDR3 DNA sequence: TGCAGCGTCGGCCGGGACTGGGGCTACACCTTC.

Notes on this clone: At the DNA level, this CDR3 is encoded by other sequences in the same sample as well. V is TRBV18 and J is TRBJ2-5, with D uncertain. The CDR3 sequence is 11 residues long. Trimming removed 6 bases at V and 2 bases at J, with 4 bases between. Germline loops: CDR1 KGHSH, CDR2 LQKENI. This CDR3 is CASSLQETQYF. Here the CDR3 DNA reads TGTGCCAGCTCCCTACAAGAGACCCAGTACTTC.

J is TRBJ2-3 and V is TRBV9; weak D call: TRBD2 (5 bases). The CDR3 sequence is 15 residues long. Deletions cut 0 bases from V and 0 bases from J, with 8 bases between. Germline CDR1 is SGDLS and CDR2 is YYNGEE. CDR3 nucleotides: TGTGCCAGCAGCGTAGGGTGGACTAGCACAGATACGCAGTATTTT. It yields the protein CASSVGWTSTDTQYF.

The table lists this clone with a few counts. The V call is TRBV4-2, the J call TRBJ2-7, with 7 bases aligning to TRBD1. Trimming cost V 5 bases and J 3 bases; bases outside gene matches: 10. The CDR3 has 15 amino acids. The germline V gene encodes CDR1 LGHNA and CDR2 YNFKEQ. CDR3 DNA sequence: TGTGCCAGCAGCTTAAGGGACAGCGATCACTACGAGCAGTACTTC. Translation gives CASSLRDSDHYEQYF.

The chain uses TRBV11-2 and TRBJ2-2; 10 nucleotides match TRBD1. The germline gives CDR1 SGHAT, CDR2 FQNNGV. The CDR3 is made up of 16 amino acids. Unmatched junction bases numbered 7, after V lost 5 bases and J lost 4 bases. CDR3 in DNA: TGTGCCAGCAGCCGAGACAGGGGGCTCCTCACCGGGGAGCTGTTTTTT. This codes for CASSRDRGLLTGELFF.

This sequence joins TRBV7-9 and TRBJ1-5; D gene ambiguous. This CDR3 has 15 residues. Germline V gene data show CDR1 as SEHNR and CDR2 as FQNEAQ (reference sequence). V was pared by 1 base and J by 6 bases, with 13 bases between. The DNA for the CDR3 is TGTGCCAGCAGCTTAGGCTCTGGACTCGGTCAGCCCCAGCATTTT. Encoded protein: CASSLGSGLGQPQHF.

V gene TRBV10-3 combines with J gene TRBJ2-1; D gene uncertain. V was pared by 0 bases and J by 3 bases, with 9 bases between. Per germline, CDR1 ENHRY and CDR2 SYGVKD. This CDR3 has 15 residues. The CDR3 nucleotides are TGTGCCATCAGTGAGTCGGCAGGCGTCTACAATGAGCAGTTCTTC. Its protein product is CAISESAGVYNEQFF.

V and J are TRBV7-3 and TRBJ2-7; the D gene is possibly TRBD1 (6 bases). The length of the CDR3 is 16 residues. Trimming took off 6 bases at V and 1 base at J, with 19 bases between the two ends. In germline, CDR1 is SGHTA, CDR2 FQGTGA. The CDR3: CASRRDRSPPSYEQYF. CDR3 sequence (DNA): TGTGCCAGCAGGCGCGACAGGTCTCCTCCTTCCTACGAGCAGTACTTC. Combining the CDR3 with reference TRBV7-3 and TRBJ2-7 gives the whole variable domain GAGVSQTPSNKVTEKGKYVELRCDPISGHTALYWYRQSLGQGPEFLIYFQGTGAADDSGLPNDRFFAVRPEGSVSTLKIQRTERGDSAVYLCASRRDRSPPSYEQYFGPGTRLTVT.

This clone was seen only a few times. This chain connects TRBV18 to TRBJ2-5, with D maybe TRBD2 (7 bases). The germline V and J ends were trimmed by 3 bases and 4 bases, with 12 bases remaining between them. The CDR3 loop spans 14 amino acids. Looked up from germline, CDR1 is KGHSH and CDR2 is LQKENI. CDR3 loop: CASSPGGLAETQYF. The DNA for the CDR3 is TGTGCCAGCTCACCCGGGGGGCTGGCAGAGACCCAGTACTTC.

This clone was detected only a few times. This chain joins TRBV7-6 and TRBJ1-2, with TRBD1 matching over 8 bases. CDR1 and CDR2 (germline): SGHVS, FNYEAQ. V dropped 5 bases and J dropped 12; count of bases not matched to a gene: 2. This CDR3 spans 10 amino acids. The CDR3 sequence: CASSPDRDTF. CDR3 nucleotides: TGTGCCAGCAGCCCGGACAGGGACACCTTC.

The chain is built from TRBV9 and TRBJ1-2, with D unresolved. V was trimmed by 4 bases and J by 0 bases, leaving 7 bases between them. The length of the CDR3 is 13 residues. In germline, CDR1 is SGDLS, CDR2 YYNGEE. The CDR3 is CASSTAPNYGYTF. CDR3 nucleotides: TGTGCCAGCAGCACAGCCCCTAACTATGGCTACACCTTC.

The V call is TRBV29-1, the J call TRBJ1-4, with 7 bases identical to TRBD1. The CDR3 runs 12 residues. The germline CDR1 and CDR2 sequences are SQVTM and ANQGSEA. V lost 7 bases, J lost 4 bases, and 3 bases stayed unmatched. This CDR3 is CSAGDSNEKLFF. The CDR3 coding sequence is TGCAGCGCTGGGGACAGTAATGAAAAACTGTTTTTT. Complete variable domain (other parts from reference TRBV29-1 and TRBJ1-4): SAVISQKPSRDICQRGTSLTIQCQVDSQVTMMFWYRQQPGQSLTLIATANQGSEATYESGFVIDKFPISRPNLTFSTLTVSNMSPEDSSIYLCSAGDSNEKLFFGSGTQLSVL.

The J gene is TRBJ2-7, the V gene TRBV9; a possible D gene is TRBD1 (7 bases). CDR1 and CDR2 from the germline V gene are SGDLS and YYNGEE. V was shortened by 3 bases and J by 4 bases, with 17 bases between the two germline ends. The CDR3 contains 15 residues. CDR3 amino acids: CASSAGRQGGYEQYF. As DNA, the CDR3 is TGTGCCAGCAGCGCGGGGAGACAGGGAGGATACGAGCAGTACTTC. Supplemented by reference TRBV9 and TRBJ2-7, the full variable domain reads DSGVTQTPKHLITATGQRVTLRCSPRSGDLSVYWYQQSLDQGLQFLIQYYNGEERAKGNILERFSAQQFPDLHSELNLSSLELGDSALYFCASSAGRQGGYEQYFGPGTRLTVT.

For the CDR3, the DNA is TGCGCCAGCAGCCAATGGCAGGGGAGTATTGACGAGCAGTACTTC. Its translation is CASSQWQGSIDEQYF. V usage is TRBV4-1 and J usage is TRBJ2-7; maybe TRBD1 (6 bases). Germline assignment: CDR1 MGHRA and CDR2 YSYEKL. The CDR3 consists of 15 residues. Trimming left V 2 bases short and J 5 bases short, with 16 bases between.

V usage is TRBV5-5 and J usage is TRBJ2-7; tentative D call: TRBD2 (5 bases). CDR3 length equals 12 residues. The V end was cut by 3 bases, the J end by 4 bases, with 8 bases between. Germline CDR1 and CDR2: SGHKS and YYEKEE (reference sequence). In nucleotides, the CDR3 is TGTGCCAGCAGCTGGGGAGCGTACGAGCAGTACTTC. This codes for CASSWGAYEQYF.

The chain joins TRBV13 to TRBJ2-3, with D possibly being TRBD2 (6 bases). Germline V gene sequence: CDR1 PRHDT, CDR2 FYEKMQ (reference sequence). V was pared by 5 bases and J by 7 bases, with 19 bases between. The CDR3 is made up of 15 amino acids. In DNA, the CDR3 is TGTGCCAGCAGCGACCGCGGGAAGGTATCGTATACGCAGTATTTT. This sequence encodes CASSDRGKVSYTQYF. Complete variable domain (other parts from reference TRBV13 and TRBJ2-3): AAGVIQSPRHLIKEKRETATLKCYPIPRHDTVYWYQQGPGQDPQFLISFYEKMQSDKGSIPDRFSAQQFSDYHSELNMSSLELGDSALYFCASSDRGKVSYTQYFGPGTRLTVL.

J is TRBJ2-1 and V is TRBV11-3; D not certain. In germline, CDR1 is SGHNT, CDR2 YENEEA. Trimming cost V 4 bases and J 3 bases, with 7 bases left between them. This CDR3 has 13 residues. In DNA, the CDR3 is TGTGCCAGCAGCTATAATTTCTACAATGAGCAGTTCTTC. Translated: CASSYNFYNEQFF.

This chain joins TRBV14 and TRBJ2-1; weak D call: TRBD2 (6 bases). V shed 5 bases and J shed 0 bases, with 14 bases lying between them. This CDR3 is 16 amino acids long. CDR1 is SGHDN and CDR2 is FVKESK in the germline V gene. The chain's CDR3 is CASSTLWRGSYNEQFF. For the CDR3, the DNA is TGTGCCAGCAGCACCCTATGGAGGGGCTCCTACAATGAGCAGTTCTTC.